One T cell receptor (beta chain) is described in this entry. Its specificity is not known. This sample is part of a study of Ad26.COV2.S vaccination and SARS-CoV-2 variants. Broader study findings: Individuals receiving vaccine had higher spike-specific TCR breadth than placebo recipients did. Recipients of vaccine and of placebo showed similar breadth of their non-spike TCR repertoires.

The V and J ends lost 8 bases and 5 bases respectively, with 15 bases between them. Germline V lookup: CDR1 MDHEN, CDR2 SYDVKM. This CDR3 comprises 13 residues. Profiled with immunoSEQ multiplex PCR; TCRdb holds only in-frame clones, not every one. The sample yields 350,000 to 450,000 clones, around nine tenths seen once. Treatment reported: around 19 received Ad26.COV2.S at low or high dose, single or two shots; roughly five received placebo; per-sample allocation not given. Sampling occurred on day 63 after the first vaccine or placebo injection. The gene calls are TRBV28 and TRBJ2-5; D might be TRBD2 (6 bases). Sequenced here: peripheral blood, sampled in a trial of Ad26.COV2.S vaccine versus placebo. The receptor was derived from a person aged 18-60 years who received the Ad26.COV2.S COVID-19 vaccine or a placebo. The CDR3 region has the DNA TGTGCCAGCGCCATCGGGAGTGGGGAGACCCAGTACTTC. This encodes CASAIGSGETQYF. Supplemented by reference TRBV28 and TRBJ2-5, the full variable domain reads DVKVTQSSRYLVKRTGEKVFLECVQDMDHENMFWYRQDPGLGLRLIYFSYDVKMKEKGDIPEGYSVSREKKERFSLILESASTNQTSMYLCASAIGSGETQYFGPGTRLLVL.